This is a list of T cell receptor beta chains from one sample in a study of T cells after yellow fever vaccination. TCRdb re-derived calls from the 5' RACE reads in MiXCR, one entry per CDR3 protein. In the table there are 300,000 to 350,000 distinct CDR3 sequences, around 4.3% of which are singletons. Sequences were derived from PBMCs, sampled 15 days after the yellow fever booster vaccination. Every receptor here comes from a man aged 18 to 29 who received the YFV17D yellow fever vaccine. The conserved cysteine and the conserved F or W are not part of the CDR3 here.

>TRBJ2-7|TRBV1
TSSARREQY
>TRBJ2-2|TRBV27
ASSGRQGGELF
>TRBJ2-2|TRBV6-2/TRBV6-3
ASSQGSTGELF
>TRBJ2-4|TRBV20-1
SARKTSGGLGKNIQY
>TRBJ2-3|TRBV24-1
ATSDPRLGSTDTQY
>TRBJ2-5|TRBV20-1
SGVRGTGETQY
>TRBJ2-6|TRBV4-2
ASSEGPGANVLT
>TRBJ1-6|TRBV2
ASRFDRYNSPLH
>TRBJ1-2|TRBV29-1
SVEVRDSYGYT
>TRBJ1-2|TRBV19
ASSPLDITTYGYT
>TRBJ1-2|TRBV6-5
ASSYSNQLQGGDYGYT
>TRBJ2-5|TRBV28
ASRRGRGLWGETQY
>TRBJ1-1|TRBV7-2
ASSSLSRGTEAF
>TRBJ1-3|TRBV7-9
ASSRQAGSGNTIY
>TRBJ1-1|TRBV6-6
ASQGVGGNTEAF
>TRBJ1-4|TRBV2
ASSEVRRRVEKLF
>TRBJ2-5|TRBV6-2/TRBV6-3
ASSSPGRLAETQY
>TRBJ1-6|TRBV7-2
ASSSLQGSYYNSPLH
>TRBJ2-1|TRBV6-5
ASSSQGNNEQF
>TRBJ1-1|TRBV7-2
ASSNRVEAF
>TRBJ1-5|TRBV9
ASSPGAGGFQPQH
>TRBJ1-2|TRBV4-1
ASSQDEGQGINYGYT
>TRBJ2-5|TRBV7-6
ASSRQDGGARETQY
>TRBJ1-3|TRBV7-2
ASSITGDGNTIY
>TRBJ2-1|TRBV10-2
ASRLAYNEQF
>TRBJ2-3|TRBV5-1
ASSLAIGYTDTQY
>TRBJ2-1|TRBV14
ASSHGGSLNEQF
>TRBJ2-5|TRBV6-6
ASSGPRVSVETQY
>TRBJ2-2|TRBV7-2
ASSLVRSQLNTGELF